This T cell receptor beta chain was profiled in a study of shared clonotypes between healthy human individuals. The CD8 memory sample joined CD45RO+ cells and CCR7-negative CD45RA+ cells. The CDR3 length is 14 residues. Unmatched junction bases numbered 5, after V lost 6 bases and J lost 1 base. Germline V lookup: CDR1 MDHEN, CDR2 SYDVKM. Assay: immunoSEQ multiplex PCR; the TCRdb copy retains only in-frame clones and omits some. The table has around 690,000 clones, roughly 88% seen once; the top ten hold around a third. The J gene is TRBJ1-1, the V gene TRBV28, with 7 bases aligning to TRBD1. This sequence originates from a man aged 18 to 30 in good health. Some clones in this sample may be carry-over from other donors' samples. Sequencing used memory CD8+ T cells from PBMCs. Subset defined: CD45RO+ cells pooled with CCR7-negative TemRA cells. CDR3 bases: TGTGCCAGCAGCCAGACAGGGACGAACACTGAAGCTTTCTTT. Protein product: CASSQTGTNTEAFF.